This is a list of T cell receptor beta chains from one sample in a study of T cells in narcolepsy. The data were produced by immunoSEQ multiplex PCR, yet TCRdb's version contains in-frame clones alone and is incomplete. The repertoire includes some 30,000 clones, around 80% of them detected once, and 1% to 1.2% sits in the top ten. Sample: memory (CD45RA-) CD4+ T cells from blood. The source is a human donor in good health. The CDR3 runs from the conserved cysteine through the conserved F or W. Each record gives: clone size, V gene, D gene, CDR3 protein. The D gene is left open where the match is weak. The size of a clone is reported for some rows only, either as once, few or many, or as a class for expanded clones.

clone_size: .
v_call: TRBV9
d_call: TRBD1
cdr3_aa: CASSPRGQGALGNIQYF

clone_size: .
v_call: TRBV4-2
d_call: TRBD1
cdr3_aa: CASSQTRPGQGAYEQYF

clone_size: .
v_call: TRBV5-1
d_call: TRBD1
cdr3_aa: CASSLGDRGETQYF

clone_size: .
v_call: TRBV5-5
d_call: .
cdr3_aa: CASSLAPSVGNEKLFF

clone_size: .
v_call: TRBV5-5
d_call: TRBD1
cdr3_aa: CASSLATGVLRGQYF

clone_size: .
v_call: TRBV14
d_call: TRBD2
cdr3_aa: CASSYLSGGIHNEQFF

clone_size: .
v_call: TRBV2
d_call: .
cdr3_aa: CASSVSAGRVEPQHF

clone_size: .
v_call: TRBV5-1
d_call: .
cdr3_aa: CASSLTSGNTEAFF

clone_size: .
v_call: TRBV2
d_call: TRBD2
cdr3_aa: CASLIGEGTGELFF

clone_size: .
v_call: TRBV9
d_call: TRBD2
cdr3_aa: CASSVLAGAQETQYF

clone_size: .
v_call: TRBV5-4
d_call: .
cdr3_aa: CASSPPGTPLYEQYF

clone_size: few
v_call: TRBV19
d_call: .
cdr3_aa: CASSIRAEAFF

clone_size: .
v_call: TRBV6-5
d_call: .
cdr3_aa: CASRLDLWGYTF

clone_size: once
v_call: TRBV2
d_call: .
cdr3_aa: CASGGSYGYTF

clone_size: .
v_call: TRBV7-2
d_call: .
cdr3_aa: CASSLSLKQFF

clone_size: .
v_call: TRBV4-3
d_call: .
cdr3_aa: CASSQGPRADTQYF

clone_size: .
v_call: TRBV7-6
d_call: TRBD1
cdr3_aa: CASSNRQGMNTEAFF

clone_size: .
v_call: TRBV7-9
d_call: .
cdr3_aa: CASSFIGRGGFQETQYF

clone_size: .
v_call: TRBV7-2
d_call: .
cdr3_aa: CASSRDGGGIGEQFF

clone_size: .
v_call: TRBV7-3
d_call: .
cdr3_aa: CASSLRRPSIGTDTQYF

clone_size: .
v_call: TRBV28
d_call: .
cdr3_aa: CASSLVPGRWGSSSYNEQFF

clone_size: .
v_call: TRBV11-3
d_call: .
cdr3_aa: CASSLAAWETQYF